This T cell receptor beta chain is drawn from a study of cytomegalovirus exposure and HLA in healthy donors (dated by TCRdb to 2016 to 2017). For context, the study as a whole: A later analysis indicated that the roughly 130 validation repertoires were generated on the platform also employed for the 700 or so repertoires of the first cohort. A separate validation cohort of 90 to 150 different subjects was used in addition to the approximately 700-subject first cohort. The study was designed to test whether signatures of past pathogen exposure could be identified by cataloging public T cell receptors. The study combined high-throughput TCR immunosequencing, statistical association of individual TCRs with disease status, and machine learning to predict cytomegalovirus infection status.

The paper's findings and limits, for the study overall: The study gave a list of 150 to 200 TCR beta chains associated with cytomegalovirus. A later analysis found that TCRs clustered in the first cohort also tended to co-occur in the roughly 110 validation repertoires, with more than 90% of cluster scores above 0. While some public TCRs were present in many individuals, most TCR sequences turned up only very rarely across donors. In both the original and validation cohorts, the classifier was reported to diagnose cytomegalovirus status with high specificity and sensitivity. Three of the identified cytomegalovirus-associated TCR beta chains were confirmed in vitro to be specific for cytomegalovirus antigens. A later analysis had no HLA typing for the validation cohort, so co-occurrence there was scored across all 120 repertoires. According to the authors, the approach could potentially be generalized to other disease states and immunological phenotypes.

The donors belonged to the validation cohort of 120 subjects, which was separate from the roughly 670-subject first cohort. Library construction relied on the immunoSEQ multiplex PCR assay. As for the original processing: A statistical classification framework was built for diagnosing cytomegalovirus status from the catalog of TCR beta chain sequences. TCRdb carries this immuneACCESS record with in-frame sequences only. Its versions omit some clonotypes, under half of them owing to an unresolved V gene in the studies checked, with the rest unexplained. Clone size and V and J calls were adopted from that table, with D and trimming inferred from the DNA. Recorded for this sample are about 110,000 clones; roughly 88% of them occurred a single time. The top ten clones comprise 3% to 3.5% of the sample. Its CDR3 holds 15 amino acids, cysteine through phenylalanine. Just the 45-base CDR3 DNA is kept, in frame starting at base 1. The germline V and J ends show losses of 7 bases and 3 bases respectively, and no gene match explains 6 bases of the junction. CDR1 and CDR2 were assigned from the germline V gene (reference sequence) as MNHEY and SMNVEV.

Points on this clone: Its antigen remains undetermined. Base qualities are not at hand, and no much larger clone is one base apart.

Recombination linked TRBV27 to TRBJ2-2; 9 middle bases align to TRBD2. The sequencing input was PBMCs. The source is a woman aged 18-29 years in good health and CMV-seronegative. The CDR3 in this case is CASTRRGGDTGELFF. The DNA sequence is as follows: TGTGCCAGCACAAGGCGGGGGGGCGACACCGGGGAGCTGTTTTTT.